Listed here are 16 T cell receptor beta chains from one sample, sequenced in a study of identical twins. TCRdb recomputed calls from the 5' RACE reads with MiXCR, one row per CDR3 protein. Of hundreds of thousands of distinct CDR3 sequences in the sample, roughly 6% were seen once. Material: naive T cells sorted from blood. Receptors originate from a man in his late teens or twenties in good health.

DNA of the CDR3: TGTGCCAGCAGCGTAGTGGGGTTGTCCCAAGAGACCCAGTACTTC. Translating gives CASSVVGLSQETQYF. The rearrangement joins TRBV9 to TRBJ2-5; D remains unclear. The CDR3 is 15 residues long. The germline gives CDR1 SGDLS, CDR2 YYNGEE. V lost 0 bases and J lost 1, with 10 bases in between.

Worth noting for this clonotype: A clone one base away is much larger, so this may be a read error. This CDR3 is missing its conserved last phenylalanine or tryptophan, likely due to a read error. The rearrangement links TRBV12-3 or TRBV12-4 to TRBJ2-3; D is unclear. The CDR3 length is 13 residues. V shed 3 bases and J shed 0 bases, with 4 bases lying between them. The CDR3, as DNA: TGTGCCAGCAGTTTTGTAAGCACAGATACGCAGTATTTA. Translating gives CASSFVSTDTQYL.

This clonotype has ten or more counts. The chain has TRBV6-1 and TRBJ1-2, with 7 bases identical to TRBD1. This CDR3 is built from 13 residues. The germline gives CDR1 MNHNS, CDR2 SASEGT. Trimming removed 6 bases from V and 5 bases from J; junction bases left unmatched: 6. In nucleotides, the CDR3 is TGTGCCAGCAGACCGGGACAGAGATATGGCTACACCTTC. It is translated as CASRPGQRYGYTF.

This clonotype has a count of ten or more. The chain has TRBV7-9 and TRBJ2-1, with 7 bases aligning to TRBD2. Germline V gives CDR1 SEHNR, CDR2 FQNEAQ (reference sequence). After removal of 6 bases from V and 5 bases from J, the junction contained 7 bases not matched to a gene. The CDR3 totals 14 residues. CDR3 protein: CASSPSGTNNEQFF. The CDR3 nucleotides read TGTGCCAGCAGTCCCAGCGGGACCAACAATGAGCAGTTCTTC.

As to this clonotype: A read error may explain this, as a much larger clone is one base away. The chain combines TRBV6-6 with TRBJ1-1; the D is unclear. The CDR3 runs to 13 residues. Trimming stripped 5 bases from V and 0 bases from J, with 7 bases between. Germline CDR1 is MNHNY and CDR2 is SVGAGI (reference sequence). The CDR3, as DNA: TGTGCCAGCAGTGGACGGATGAACACTGAAGCTTTCTTT. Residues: CASSGRMNTEAFF.

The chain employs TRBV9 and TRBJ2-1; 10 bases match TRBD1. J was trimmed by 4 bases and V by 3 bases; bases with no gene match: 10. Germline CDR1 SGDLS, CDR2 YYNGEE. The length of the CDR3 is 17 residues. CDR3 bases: TGTGCCAGCAGCGCACTCCCGGGACAGGGGTCTTACAATGAGCAGTTCTTC. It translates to CASSALPGQGSYNEQFF.

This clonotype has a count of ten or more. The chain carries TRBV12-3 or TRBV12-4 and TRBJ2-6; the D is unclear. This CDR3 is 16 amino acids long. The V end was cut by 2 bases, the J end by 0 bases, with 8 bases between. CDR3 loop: CASSLQGNSGANVLTF. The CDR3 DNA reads TGTGCCAGCAGTTTACAAGGGAACTCTGGGGCCAACGTCCTGACTTTC.

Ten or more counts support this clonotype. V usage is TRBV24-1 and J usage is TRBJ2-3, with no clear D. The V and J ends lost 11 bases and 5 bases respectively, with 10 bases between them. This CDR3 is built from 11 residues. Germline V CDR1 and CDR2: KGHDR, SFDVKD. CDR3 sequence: CAIAFEDTQYF. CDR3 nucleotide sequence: TGTGCCATCGCTTTCGAAGATACGCAGTATTTT.

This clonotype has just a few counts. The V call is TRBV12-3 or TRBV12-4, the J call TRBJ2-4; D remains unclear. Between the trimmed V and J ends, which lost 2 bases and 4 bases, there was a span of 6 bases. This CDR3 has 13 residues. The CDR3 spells CASSLNNKNIQYF. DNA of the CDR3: TGTGCCAGCAGTTTAAACAATAAAAACATTCAGTACTTC.

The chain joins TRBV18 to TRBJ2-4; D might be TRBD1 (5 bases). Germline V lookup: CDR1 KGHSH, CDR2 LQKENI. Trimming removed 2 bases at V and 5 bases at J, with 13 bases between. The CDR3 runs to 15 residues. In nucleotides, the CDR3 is TGTGCCAGCTCACCAACCCAGGGAAGGGAAAACATTCAGTACTTC. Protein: CASSPTQGRENIQYF. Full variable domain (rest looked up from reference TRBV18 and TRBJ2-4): NAGVMQNPRHLVRRRGQEARLRCSPMKGHSHVYWYRQLPEEGLKFMVYLQKENIIDESGMPKERFSAEFPKEGPSILRIQQVVRGDSAAYFCASSPTQGRENIQYFGAGTRLSVL.

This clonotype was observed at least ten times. The CDR3 here is CASSVGTSGRAEQFF. The CDR3 bases are TGTGCCAGCAGCGTAGGGACTAGCGGGAGGGCTGAGCAGTTCTTC. The chain is built from TRBV9 and TRBJ2-1; 15 bases are a match to TRBD2. The length of the CDR3 is 15 residues. Germline assignment: CDR1 SGDLS and CDR2 YYNGEE. V trimming: 0 bases; J trimming: 9 bases; junction bases outside the gene matches: 1.

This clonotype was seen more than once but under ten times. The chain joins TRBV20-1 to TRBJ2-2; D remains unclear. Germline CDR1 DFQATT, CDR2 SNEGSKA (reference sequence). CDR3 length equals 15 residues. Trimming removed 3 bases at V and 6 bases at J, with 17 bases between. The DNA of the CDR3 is TGCAGTGCTAGGAGTGCAGGCCGGTGGGCCGGGGAGCTGTTTTTT. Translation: CSARSAGRWAGELFF.

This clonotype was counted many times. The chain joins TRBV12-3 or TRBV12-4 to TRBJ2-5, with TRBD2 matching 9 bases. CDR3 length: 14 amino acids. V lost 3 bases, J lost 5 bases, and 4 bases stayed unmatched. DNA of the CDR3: TGTGCCAGCAGTTTTCGCGCGGGAGGGGAGACCCAGTACTTC. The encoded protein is CASSFRAGGETQYF.

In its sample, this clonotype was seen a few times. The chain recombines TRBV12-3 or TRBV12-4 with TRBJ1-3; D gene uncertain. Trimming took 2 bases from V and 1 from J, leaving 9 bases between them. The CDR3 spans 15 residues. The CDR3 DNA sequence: TGTGCCAGCAGTTTATTAATGGGGTCTGGAAACACCATATATTTT. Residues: CASSLLMGSGNTIYF.

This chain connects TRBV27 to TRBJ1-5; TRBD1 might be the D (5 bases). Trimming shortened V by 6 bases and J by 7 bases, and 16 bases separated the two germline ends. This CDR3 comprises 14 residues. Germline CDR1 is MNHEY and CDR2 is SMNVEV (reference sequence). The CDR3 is CASSLNTGLQPQHF. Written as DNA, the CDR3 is TGTGCCAGCAGCCTTAACACAGGTTTACAGCCCCAGCATTTT.

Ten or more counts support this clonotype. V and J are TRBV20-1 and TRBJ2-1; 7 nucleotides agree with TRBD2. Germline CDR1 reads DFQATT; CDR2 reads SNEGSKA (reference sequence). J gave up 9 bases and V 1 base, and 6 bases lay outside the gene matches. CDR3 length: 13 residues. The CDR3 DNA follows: TGCAGTGCTAGAGTAACTAGCGACAGTGAGCAGTTCTTC. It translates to CSARVTSDSEQFF.